A single sample gave rise to the 17 T cell receptor beta chains below, sequenced in a study of blood T cell repertoires in COVID-19. The data were produced by immunoSEQ multiplex PCR, yet TCRdb's version contains in-frame clones alone and is incomplete. Of 200,000 or so clones in the sample, over 70% are singletons; the top ten hold roughly a sixth. Sequencing was done on a sample of peripheral blood. These receptors were collected from a man aged 60 to 69 with active or convalescent COVID-19.

This clone was detected only a few times. This chain links TRBV6-5 with TRBJ1-1; no clear D gene. Germline CDR1 MNHEY, CDR2 SVGAGI. The V end lost 5 bases, the J end lost 1 base, and 14 bases lay between the germline ends. The CDR3 has 15 residues. This chain's CDR3 is CASSPFEGRNTEAFF. CDR3 coding DNA: TGTGCCAGCAGTCCGTTCGAAGGGAGGAACACTGAAGCTTTCTTT.

This sequence joins TRBV5-5 and TRBJ2-5; D is unclear. This CDR3 is 11 amino acids long. V was trimmed by 4 bases and J by 1 base, leaving 2 bases between them. CDR1 and CDR2 (germline): SGHKS, YYEKEE (reference sequence). The CDR3 sequence is CASSRQETQYF. The CDR3 DNA is TGTGCCAGCAGCCGCCAAGAGACCCAGTACTTC. Based on the CDR3 plus reference TRBV5-5 and TRBJ2-5, the full variable domain is DAGVTQSPTHLIKTRGQQVTLRCSPISGHKSVSWYQQVLGQGPQFIFQYYEKEERGRGNFPDRFSARQFPNYSSELNVNALLLGDSALYLCASSRQETQYFGPGTRLLVL.

This clone showed up just a few times. The CDR3 reads CATSAGWYQPQHF. The CDR3 DNA reads as TGTGCCACCAGTGCGGGGTGGTATCAGCCCCAGCATTTT. The chain carries TRBV24-1 and TRBJ1-5, with D hard to call. V shed 5 bases and J shed 5 bases, with 9 bases lying between them. Germline CDR1 reads KGHDR; CDR2 reads SFDVKD. CDR3 size: 13 residues.

The chain links TRBV24-1 to TRBJ2-3; TRBD2 agrees at 7 bases. V dropped 4 bases and J dropped 5; count of bases not matched to a gene: 11. The CDR3 extends over 16 amino acids. The germline V gene has CDR1 KGHDR and CDR2 SFDVKD. CDR3 nucleotide sequence: TGTGCCACCAGTGACACCCCGGGCGGGAGTGGAGATACGCAGTATTTT. Residues: CATSDTPGGSGDTQYF.

This clone was counted at least ten times. The rearrangement uses TRBV12-3 or TRBV12-4 and TRBJ1-6; perhaps TRBD1 as D (6 bases). The V end lost 2 bases, the J end lost 7 bases, and 6 bases lay between the germline ends. This CDR3 region has 13 residues. CDR3 region: CASSLQGNSPLHF. The CDR3 bases are TGTGCCAGCAGTTTACAGGGGAATTCACCCCTCCACTTT.

In its sample, this clone was seen a few times. The chain couples TRBV14 to TRBJ1-5; 8 positions agree with TRBD1. The CDR3 has 13 amino acids. CDR1 SGHDN and CDR2 FVKESK come from the germline V gene. J gave up 4 bases and V 4 bases, and 0 bases lay outside the gene matches. CDR3 sequence reads: CASSRQGNQPQHF. The CDR3 DNA sequence: TGTGCCAGCAGCCGACAGGGGAATCAGCCCCAGCATTTT.

The V gene is TRBV11-3, the J gene TRBJ2-1; 7 bases line up with TRBD1. Germline V gene lookup returns CDR1 SGHNT and CDR2 YENEEA. The junction had 9 bases not matched to a gene; V was cut back by 6 bases and J by 4 bases. CDR3 length: 15 amino acids. CDR3 sequence reads: CASSTPGQRYNEQFF. The CDR3 DNA follows: TGTGCCAGCAGTACTCCGGGACAGAGATACAATGAGCAGTTCTTC.

This clone was recorded a few times. The rearrangement joins TRBV7-2 to TRBJ1-1, with 10 positions matching TRBD1. The CDR3 spans 15 residues. Germline loops: CDR1 SGHTA, CDR2 FQGNSA. Losses at the gene ends were 5 bases for V and 6 bases for J; bases not matched to a gene: 9. Here the CDR3 reads CASSELDRGWPEAFF. The CDR3 coding sequence is TGTGCCAGCAGCGAACTGGACAGGGGGTGGCCTGAAGCTTTCTTT.

The V gene is TRBV27, the J gene TRBJ1-1; tentatively, D is TRBD1 (5 bases). The CDR3 length is 15 residues. Germline-derived CDR1 and CDR2 are MNHEY and SMNVEV (reference sequence). The V end lost 5 bases, the J end lost 0 bases, and 13 bases lay between the germline ends. This CDR3 reads CASSHRAGMNTEAFF. Here the CDR3 DNA reads TGTGCCAGCAGTCACCGGGCAGGGATGAACACTGAAGCTTTCTTT.

CDR3 loop: CASSALAKNIQYF. In nucleotides, the CDR3 is TGTGCCAGCTCAGCGTTAGCCAAAAACATTCAGTACTTC. This sequence joins TRBV18 and TRBJ2-4; D ambiguous. Germline CDR1 is KGHSH and CDR2 is LQKENI. V was clipped by 5 bases and J by 0 bases, with 5 bases between them. This CDR3 is 13 amino acids long.

The chain employs TRBV24-1 and TRBJ1-5; weak D call: TRBD1 (5 bases). The V gene lost 3 bases and the J gene lost 6 bases, with 8 bases spanning the gap. Per germline, CDR1 KGHDR and CDR2 SFDVKD. The CDR3 sequence is 13 residues long. In DNA form, the CDR3 reads TGTGCCACCAGTGATAGGGGAACTCAGCCCCAGCATTTT. Translating gives CATSDRGTQPQHF.

The V gene is TRBV19, the J gene TRBJ2-1; possibly TRBD2 for D (6 bases). CDR1 is LNHDA, CDR2 SQIVND, per germline (reference sequence). Between the trimmed V and J ends, which lost 5 bases and 2 bases, there was a span of 16 bases. CDR3 size: 16 residues. As DNA, the CDR3 is TGTGCCAGTAGTCCCCCCCCCGGGAGAACCTACAATGAGCAGTTCTTC. Its protein product is CASSPPPGRTYNEQFF.

The J gene is TRBJ2-2, the V gene TRBV24-1; perhaps TRBD2 as D (5 bases). CDR1 and CDR2 (germline): KGHDR, SFDVKD. With 1 base removed from V and 8 bases from J, the gap between germline ends came to 10 bases. This CDR3 is built from 14 residues. The CDR3 here is CATSDLRGSGELFF. CDR3 DNA: TGTGCCACCAGTGATTTACGGGGATCTGGGGAGCTGTTTTTT.

The rearrangement joins TRBV5-1 to TRBJ2-1; 8 bases are a match to TRBD2. The germline V gene has CDR1 SGHRS and CDR2 YFSETQ. V lost 2 bases to trimming and J lost 8 bases; unmatched junction nucleotides: 9. The CDR3 covers 15 residues. Written as DNA, the CDR3 is TGCGCCAGCAGCTTAGACGGGAGGGGAACAGATGAGCAGTTCTTC. Translating it yields CASSLDGRGTDEQFF.

This clone showed up just a few times. This rearrangement joins TRBV27 to TRBJ1-2, with TRBD1 identical over 8 bases. The J segment lost 7 bases and the V segment lost 4 bases, leaving 8 bases of the junction unmatched. Germline V gives CDR1 MNHEY, CDR2 SMNVEV (reference sequence). The CDR3 spans 14 residues. The CDR3 loop is CASSSGTGTFGYTF. The DNA for the CDR3 is TGTGCCAGCAGTTCGGGGACAGGAACTTTTGGCTACACCTTC.

The rearrangement uses TRBV2 and TRBJ2-7; D unclear. Trimming removed 5 bases from V and 7 bases from J, with 9 bases in between. Looked up from germline, CDR1 is SNHLY and CDR2 is FYNNEI. The CDR3 is 11 residues long. In DNA form, the CDR3 reads TGTGCCAGCAGTCCCTCGAGGGAGCAGTACTTC. The encoded protein is CASSPSREQYF. Full variable domain (remainder filled in from reference TRBV2 and TRBJ2-7): EPEVTQTPSHQVTQMGQEVILRCVPISNHLYFYWYRQILGQKVEFLVSFYNNEISEKSEIFDDQFSVERPDGSNFTLKIRSTKLEDSAMYFCASSPSREQYFGPGTRLTVT.

J is TRBJ2-7 and V is TRBV5-6; D uncertain. There are 12 residues in the CDR3. Trimming pared 1 base from V and 8 bases from J, leaving 10 bases between. Looked up from germline, CDR1 is SGHDT and CDR2 is YYEEEE. CDR3 coding DNA: TGTGCCAGCAGCTTGTCGACTTACAAGCAGTACTTC. Its protein is CASSLSTYKQYF.